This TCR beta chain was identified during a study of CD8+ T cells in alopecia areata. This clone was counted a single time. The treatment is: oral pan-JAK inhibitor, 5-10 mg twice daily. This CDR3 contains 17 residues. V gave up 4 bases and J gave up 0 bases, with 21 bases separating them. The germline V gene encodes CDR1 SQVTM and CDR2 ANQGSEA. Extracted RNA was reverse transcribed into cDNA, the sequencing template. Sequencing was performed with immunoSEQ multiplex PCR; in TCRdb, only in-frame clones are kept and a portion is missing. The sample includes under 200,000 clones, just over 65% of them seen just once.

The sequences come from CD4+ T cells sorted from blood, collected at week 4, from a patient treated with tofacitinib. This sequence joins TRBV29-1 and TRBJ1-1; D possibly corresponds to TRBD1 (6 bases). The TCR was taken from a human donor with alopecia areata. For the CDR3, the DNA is TGCAGCGTTGCCGGGATCTCTCTAGGGGGTATGAACACTGAAGCTTTCTTT. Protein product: CSVAGISLGGMNTEAFF.